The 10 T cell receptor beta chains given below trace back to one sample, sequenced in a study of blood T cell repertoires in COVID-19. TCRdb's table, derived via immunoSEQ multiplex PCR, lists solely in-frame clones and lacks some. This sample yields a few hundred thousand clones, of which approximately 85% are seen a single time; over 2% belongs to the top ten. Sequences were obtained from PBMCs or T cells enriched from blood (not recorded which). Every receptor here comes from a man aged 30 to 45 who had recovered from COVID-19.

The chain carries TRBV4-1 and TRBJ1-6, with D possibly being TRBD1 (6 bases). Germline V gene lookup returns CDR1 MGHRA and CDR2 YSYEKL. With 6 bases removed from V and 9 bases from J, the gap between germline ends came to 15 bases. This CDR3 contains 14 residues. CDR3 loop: CASSLGGAASPLHF. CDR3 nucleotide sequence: TGCGCCAGCAGTCTAGGGGGGGCGGCTTCACCCCTCCACTTT.

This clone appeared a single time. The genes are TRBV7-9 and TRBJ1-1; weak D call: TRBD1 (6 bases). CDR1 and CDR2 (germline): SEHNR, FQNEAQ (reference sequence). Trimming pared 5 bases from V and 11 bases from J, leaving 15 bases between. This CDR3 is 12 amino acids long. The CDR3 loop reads CASSQTGRGAFF. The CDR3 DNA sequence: TGTGCCAGCAGCCAAACAGGGCGCGGGGCTTTCTTT.

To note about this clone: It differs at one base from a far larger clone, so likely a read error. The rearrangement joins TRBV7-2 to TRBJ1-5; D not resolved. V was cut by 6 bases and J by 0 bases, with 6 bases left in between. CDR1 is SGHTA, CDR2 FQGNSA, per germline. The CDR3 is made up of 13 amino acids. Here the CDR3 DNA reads TGTGCCAGCAGTTCCTATAGCAATCAGCCCCAGCATTTT. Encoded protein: CASSSYSNQPQHF. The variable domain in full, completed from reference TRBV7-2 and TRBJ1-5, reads GAGVSQSPSNKVTEKGKDVELRCDPISGHTALYWYRQSLGQGLEFLIYFQGNSAPDKSGLPSDRFSAERTGGSVSTLTIQRTQQEDSAVYLCASSSYSNQPQHFGDGTRLSIL.

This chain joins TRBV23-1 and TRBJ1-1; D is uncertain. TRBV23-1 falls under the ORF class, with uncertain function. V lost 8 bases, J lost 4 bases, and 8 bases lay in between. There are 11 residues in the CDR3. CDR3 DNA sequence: TGCGCCAGCCCCCACTTCACTGAAGCTTTCTTT. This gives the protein CASPHFTEAFF.

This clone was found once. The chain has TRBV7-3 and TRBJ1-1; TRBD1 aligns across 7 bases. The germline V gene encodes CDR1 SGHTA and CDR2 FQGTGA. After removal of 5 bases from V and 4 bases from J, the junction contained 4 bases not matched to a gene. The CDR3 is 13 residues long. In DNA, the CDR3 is TGTGCCAGCAGCGAGGGGGCTGGCACTGAAGCTTTCTTT. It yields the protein CASSEGAGTEAFF.

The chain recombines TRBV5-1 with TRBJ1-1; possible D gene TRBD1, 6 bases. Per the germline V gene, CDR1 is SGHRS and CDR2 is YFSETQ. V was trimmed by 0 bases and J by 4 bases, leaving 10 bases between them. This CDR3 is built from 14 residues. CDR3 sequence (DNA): TGCGCCAGCAGCTTGGAGCAGGGGACCACTGAAGCTTTCTTT. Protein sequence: CASSLEQGTTEAFF.

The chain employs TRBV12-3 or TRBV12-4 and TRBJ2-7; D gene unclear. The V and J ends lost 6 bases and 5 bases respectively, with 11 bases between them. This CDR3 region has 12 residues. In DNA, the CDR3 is TGTGCCAGCAGCCTGTTTTTCCACGAGCAGTACTTC. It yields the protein CASSLFFHEQYF.

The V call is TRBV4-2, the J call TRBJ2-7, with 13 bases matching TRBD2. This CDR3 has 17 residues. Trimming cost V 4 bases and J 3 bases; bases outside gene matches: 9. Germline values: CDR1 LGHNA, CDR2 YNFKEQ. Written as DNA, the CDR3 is TGTGCCAGCAGCCCACTAGCGGGGGGGCCATACGTCTACGAGCAGTACTTC. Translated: CASSPLAGGPYVYEQYF.

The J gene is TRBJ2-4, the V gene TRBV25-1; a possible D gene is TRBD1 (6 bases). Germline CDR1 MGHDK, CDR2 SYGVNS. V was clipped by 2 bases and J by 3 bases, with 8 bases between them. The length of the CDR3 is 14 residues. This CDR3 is CASSEKGGKNIQYF. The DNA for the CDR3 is TGTGCCAGCAGTGAAAAAGGGGGCAAAAACATTCAGTACTTC. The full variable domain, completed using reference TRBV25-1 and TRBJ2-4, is EADIYQTPRYLVIGTGKKITLECSQTMGHDKMYWYQQDPGMELHLIHYSYGVNSTEKGDLSSESTVSRIRTEHFPLTLESARPSHTSQYLCASSEKGGKNIQYFGAGTRLSVL.

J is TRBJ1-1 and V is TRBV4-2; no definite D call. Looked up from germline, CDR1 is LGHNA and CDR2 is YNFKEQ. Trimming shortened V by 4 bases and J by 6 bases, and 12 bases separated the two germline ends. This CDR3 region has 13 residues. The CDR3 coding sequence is TGTGCCAGCAGCCGGGTTGTGGGCGCTGAAGCTTTCTTT. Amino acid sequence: CASSRVVGAEAFF.